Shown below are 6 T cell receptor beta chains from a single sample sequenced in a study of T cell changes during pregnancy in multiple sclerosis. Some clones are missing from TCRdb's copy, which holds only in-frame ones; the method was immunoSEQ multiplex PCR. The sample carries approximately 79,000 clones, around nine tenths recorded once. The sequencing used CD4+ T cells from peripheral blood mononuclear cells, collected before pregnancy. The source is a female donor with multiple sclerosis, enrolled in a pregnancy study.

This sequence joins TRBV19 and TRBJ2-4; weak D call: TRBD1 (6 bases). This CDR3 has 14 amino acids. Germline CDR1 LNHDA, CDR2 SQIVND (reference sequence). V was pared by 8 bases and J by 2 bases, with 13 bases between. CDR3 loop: CASEKDSTKNIQYF. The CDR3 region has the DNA TGTGCCAGTGAAAAGGACAGTACCAAAAACATTCAGTACTTC. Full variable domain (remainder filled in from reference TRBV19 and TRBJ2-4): DGGITQSPKYLFRKEGQNVTLSCEQNLNHDAMYWYRQDPGQGLRLIYYSQIVNDFQKGDIAEGYSVSREKKESFPLTVTSAQKNPTAFYLCASEKDSTKNIQYFGAGTRLSVL.

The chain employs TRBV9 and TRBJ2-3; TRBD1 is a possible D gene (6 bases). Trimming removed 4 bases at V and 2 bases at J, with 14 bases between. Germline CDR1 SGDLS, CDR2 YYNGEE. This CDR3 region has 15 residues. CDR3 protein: CASSLQGHTTDTQYF. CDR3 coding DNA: TGTGCCAGCAGCCTCCAGGGGCACACCACAGATACGCAGTATTTT. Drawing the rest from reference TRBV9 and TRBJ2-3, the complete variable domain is DSGVTQTPKHLITATGQRVTLRCSPRSGDLSVYWYQQSLDQGLQFLIQYYNGEERAKGNILERFSAQQFPDLHSELNLSSLELGDSALYFCASSLQGHTTDTQYFGPGTRLTVL.

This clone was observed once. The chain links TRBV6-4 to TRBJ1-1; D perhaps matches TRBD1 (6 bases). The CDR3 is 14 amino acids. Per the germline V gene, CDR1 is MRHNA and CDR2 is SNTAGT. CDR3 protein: CVTRRRGLDTEAFF. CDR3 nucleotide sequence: TGTGTCACCCGGAGGCGGGGGCTGGACACTGAAGCTTTCTTT.

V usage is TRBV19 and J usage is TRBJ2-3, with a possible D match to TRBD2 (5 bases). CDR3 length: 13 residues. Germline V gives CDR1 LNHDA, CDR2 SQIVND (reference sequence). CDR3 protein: CGPGNSSTDTQYF. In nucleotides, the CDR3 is TGTGGGCCCGGGAATTCTAGCACAGATACGCAGTATTTT.

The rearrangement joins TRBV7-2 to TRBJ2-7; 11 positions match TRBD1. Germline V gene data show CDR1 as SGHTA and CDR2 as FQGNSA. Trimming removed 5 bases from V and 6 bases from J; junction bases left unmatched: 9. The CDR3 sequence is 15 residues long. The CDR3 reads CASSPSRTGGAEQYF. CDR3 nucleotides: TGTGCCAGCAGCCCGAGTAGGACAGGGGGCGCCGAGCAGTACTTC.

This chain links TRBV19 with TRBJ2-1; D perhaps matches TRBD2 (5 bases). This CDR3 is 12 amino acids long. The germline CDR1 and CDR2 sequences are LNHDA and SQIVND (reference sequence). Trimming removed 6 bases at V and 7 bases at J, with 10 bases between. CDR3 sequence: CASRAGGNEQFF. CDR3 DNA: TGTGCCAGTAGGGCAGGAGGAAATGAGCAGTTCTTC.